This T cell receptor beta chain emerged from a study of T cells in Graves' hyperthyroidism and ophthalmopathy (dated by TCRdb to about 2019). The study in broad terms: Peripheral blood was collected at initial diagnosis, before any treatment. Thyroid tissue and blood T-cell repertoires from about six Graves' hyperthyroidism patients were also compared in the study. Prospective prediction of ophthalmopathy was tested in an independent validation cohort consisting of roughly 19 hyperthyroidism patients and 17 patients who later progressed to ophthalmopathy. After blood sampling, hyperthyroidism patients were treated with methimazole at a starting dose of 30 mg daily, and ophthalmopathy patients were treated with high-dose intravenous methylprednisolone. The 100 discovery patients were randomly split 7:3 into training and test sets. TCR V-J signatures able to tell the groups apart were searched for in a discovery cohort of more than 90 patients, of whom more than 40 had Graves' ophthalmopathy and 55 to 65 had stable Graves' hyperthyroidism. The paper reports TCR Vbeta CDR3 sequencing of some 140 peripheral blood samples: around 41 ophthalmopathy, roughly 80 hyperthyroidism and approximately 17 progressor patients.

Points on this clonotype: Which antigen it targets is not known. Base qualities were left out, and no much larger clone turns up one base away.

Hyperthyroidism patients were aged 18 to 65 years and newly diagnosed, with disease duration of less than 2 months. Patients with uncontrolled infections, other autoimmune diseases, pregnancy or lactation were excluded. Diagnoses relied on clinical symptoms, serum thyroxine and TRAb, thyroid ultrasound and orbital computed tomography. For progressor patients, blood was drawn at the first diagnosis of hyperthyroidism, before any ophthalmopathy symptoms had appeared. PBMCs were isolated from approximately 10 ml of fresh peripheral blood by Ficoll-Paque density gradient centrifugation. Progressor patients were first diagnosed with Graves' hyperthyroidism and then developed ophthalmopathy during follow-up. Total RNA was extracted with Trizol reagent, and quality was checked on an Agilent 2100 Bioanalyzer. Relative to germline, V is 0 bases shorter and J is 5 bases shorter, with 14 bases between their ends. The CDR3 spans 16 residues, from the cysteine through the phenylalanine. Solely the CDR3 DNA is kept, with 48 bases framed from the first base. The germline V gene supplies CDR1 SGHVS and CDR2 FQNEAQ.

Here is what the overall study found, with its caveats: In cross-validation, a model built on a 13 V-J signature told ophthalmopathy apart from stable hyperthyroidism with over 85% sensitivity and 81% to 82% specificity, and in testing the same model reached 80%/75%. Most expanded thyroid clonotypes (frequency above 0.001) were also detected in blood, a finding suggesting that blood repertoires may reflect thyroid immune responses. Sample size was not statistically predetermined, and blinding of investigators to group allocation was not performed. In validation, progression to ophthalmopathy was predicted by the model with 70.59% sensitivity and roughly 72% specificity, a median of about 6 months before onset.

TCR beta CDR3 regions were amplified from RNA transcripts. The first round of RT-PCR for the TCR CDR3 was performed with the HTBI primer set and the Qiagen OneStep RT-PCR kit. The libraries were constructed in a second round of multiplex PCR and then size-selected and purified. Paired-end sequencing of the libraries was performed with 100 bp reads on an Illumina HiSeq2000. On the authors' methods: SOAPnuke was used to process the raw data, removing reads that contained adapters or uncalled bases, had a mean Phred below 15, or lacked an exact match to the constant primer or identifier. High-quality paired reads were merged using COPE v1.2.5, and each unique nucleotide sequence was defined as a clonotype. MiTCR v1.1 was used to align the clonotypes against IMGT TRBV, TRBD and TRBJ reference segments. The analysis included only V-J combinations with a frequency above 0.0001, which together covered 99% to 99.2% of the repertoires. A TCS score was defined as the ratio of F50 (clonal expansion) to E x V (chaos), with BLOSUM62-based TCRdist applied between CDR3 peptides within each V-J. Welch's t-statistics and random forest reduced 450 to 600 V-J features to under 15, which were used in a naive Bayes classifier (R e1071). TCRdb reanalyzed the raw reads on its own, using fastp at Q25 for trimming and MiXCR for clone calling, and kept in-frame beta chains. Rows are combined by CDR3 protein, so each entry shows the most common genes and DNA. TCRdb's processing, not the authors', yielded these V and J calls. This sample comprises more than 300,000 distinct CDR3 sequences, roughly a sixth of them detected only once. The ten largest clones add up to around 35% of the sample.

Sequencing input: blood. The rearranged chain carries TRBV7-8 and TRBJ1-5; TRBD1 could be the D gene, as 5 bases match. The TCR was taken from a woman aged 30 to 39 with Graves' hyperthyroidism that later progressed to Graves' ophthalmopathy. The base sequence is TGTGCCAGCAGCTTAGCTCGGGGCAGGGTGGATCAGCCCCAGCATTTT. Its product reads: CASSLARGRVDQPQHF.